One T cell receptor (beta chain) is described in this entry. As yet, its antigen is unknown. These data originate in a study of T cell responses to AZD1222 COVID-19 vaccine. Study summary: Pooling was applied to second doses at about 4 or about 12 weeks.

The V end was cut by 5 bases, the J end by 5 bases, with 9 bases between. CDR3 length: 12 residues. General study points: It should be noted that donors were predominantly white British and more often female, and clonal diversity was possibly underestimated. When two AZD1222 doses had been given, Spike-specific TCR breadth and depth rose. Nearly half of spike-specific TCRs reportedly target variant regions that are unmutated in the B.1.351 and B.1.1.7 variants.

Libraries were prepared by immunoSEQ multiplex PCR; TCRdb keeps only in-frame clonotypes and omits some of them. The table includes 80,000 to 100,000 clones, 75% to 90% detected once. The source material was peripheral blood, sampled on day 0 of AZD1222 vaccination. V usage is TRBV12-3 or TRBV12-4 and J usage is TRBJ1-2, with D unclear. This TCR came from an adult in good health. DNA for the CDR3: TGTGCCAGCAGTCCCCGGGGATATGGCTACACCTTC. This translates into CASSPRGYGYTF.